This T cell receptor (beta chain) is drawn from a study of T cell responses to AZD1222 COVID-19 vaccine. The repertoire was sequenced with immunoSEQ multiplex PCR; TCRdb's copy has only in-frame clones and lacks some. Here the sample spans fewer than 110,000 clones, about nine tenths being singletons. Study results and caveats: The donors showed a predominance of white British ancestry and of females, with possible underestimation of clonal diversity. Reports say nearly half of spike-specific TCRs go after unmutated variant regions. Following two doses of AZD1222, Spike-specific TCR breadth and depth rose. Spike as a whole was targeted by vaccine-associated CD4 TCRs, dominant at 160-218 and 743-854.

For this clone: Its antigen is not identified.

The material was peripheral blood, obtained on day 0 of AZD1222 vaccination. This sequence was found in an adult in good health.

CDR3 sequence (DNA): TGTGCCAGCAGCGTACTTATGAACACTGAAGCTTTCTTT. Protein product: CASSVLMNTEAFF. The J gene is TRBJ1-1, the V gene TRBV9; the D is unclear. Trimming shortened V by 1 base and J by 0 bases, and 4 bases separated the two germline ends. This CDR3 is built from 13 residues. Germline lookup yields CDR1 SGDLS and CDR2 YYNGEE.